This is a list of T cell receptor beta chains from one sample in a study of shared clonotypes between healthy human individuals. TCRdb's copy holds only in-frame clones and misses some; the assay was immunoSEQ multiplex PCR. Altogether about 1.5 million clones are present, around 97% being singletons, with the ten largest covering over 1%. Sample: naive CD4+ T cells sorted from blood. Every receptor here comes from a man aged 30 to 45 in good health. CDR3s include the opening cysteine and the closing phenylalanine or tryptophan. The order of the fields is D gene, clone size, J gene, V gene, CDR3 DNA, CDR3 protein. D genes are given only for firm matches. Where a row states a size, it is once, few, many or the class of an expanded clone; other rows omit it.

>NA|NA|TRBJ2-7|TRBV30
TGTGCCTGGAGTTTTTTCTCCTCCGAGCAGTACTTC
CAWSFFSSEQYF
>TRBD1|NA|TRBJ2-2|TRBV4-1
TGCGCCAGCAGCCAAGATGTGCAGGGGGTAGGCGGGGAGCTGTTTTTT
CASSQDVQGVGGELFF
>TRBD1|NA|TRBJ2-3|TRBV5-1
TGCGCCAGCAGCCGGGACAGAGCTAGCACAGATACGCAGTATTTT
CASSRDRASTDTQYF
>NA|NA|TRBJ1-1|TRBV19
TGTGCCAGTAGTATAGAGGCCAGAGAAGCTTTCTTT
CASSIEAREAFF
>NA|NA|TRBJ2-5|TRBV2
TGTGCCAGCAACGACAGGGGAGGGGAGACCCAGTACTTC
CASNDRGGETQYF
>NA|NA|TRBJ1-4|TRBV10-2
TGCGCCAGCGGATCCTTCGAAAAACTGTTTTTT
CASGSFEKLFF
>NA|NA|TRBJ1-1|TRBV7-6
TGTGCCAGCAGCCCATTGGGCACTGAAGCTTTCTTT
CASSPLGTEAFF
>TRBD2|NA|TRBJ2-3|TRBV13
TGTGCCAGCAGCTTAAATCTAGCGGGACCCGCAGATACGCAGTATTTT
CASSLNLAGPADTQYF
>NA|NA|TRBJ2-2|TRBV5-1
TGCGCCAGCAGCCCCGGACCAAGGGACACCGGGGAGCTGTTTTTT
CASSPGPRDTGELFF
>TRBD1|once|TRBJ2-3|TRBV28
TGTGCCAGTGGGATCCGGGACAGCTATTCCACAGATACGCAGTATTTT
CASGIRDSYSTDTQYF
>NA|NA|TRBJ1-2|TRBV18
TGTGCCAGCTCACCGGGGGTCTACTATGGCTACACCTTC
CASSPGVYYGYTF
>NA|NA|TRBJ1-1|TRBV10-3
TGTGCCATCAGTGATAAAGGGGATAATGAAGCTTTCTTT
CAISDKGDNEAFF
>TRBD1|NA|TRBJ1-2|TRBV18
TGTGCCAGCTCATCCCTGGGACAGGTCGTGAGTAACTATGGCTACACCTTC
CASSSLGQVVSNYGYTF
>NA|NA|TRBJ2-3|TRBV5-8
TGTGCCAGCAGACGGGACAGCACAGATACGCAGTATTTT
CASRRDSTDTQYF
>TRBD1|NA|TRBJ2-7|TRBV2
TGTGCCAGCGGGGGACAGATCTACGAGCAGTACTTC
CASGGQIYEQYF
>TRBD1|NA|TRBJ1-2|TRBV19
TGTGCCAGTAGGACCACAGGGGGCCATCGGGGCTACACCTTC
CASRTTGGHRGYTF
>NA|NA|TRBJ2-7|TRBV18
TGTGCCAGCTCACTCACCGGCGGAGGTTACGAGCAGTACTTC
CASSLTGGGYEQYF
>TRBD2|NA|TRBJ2-5|TRBV4-1
TGCGCCAGCAGCCATTGGGCGGGAGGGTCGGAGACCCAGTACTTC
CASSHWAGGSETQYF
>NA|NA|TRBJ2-7|TRBV5-6
TGTGCCAGCAGCTTGGCAGGGACCAGATACGAGCAGTACTTC
CASSLAGTRYEQYF
>NA|NA|TRBJ2-3|TRBV2
TGTGCCAGAAAGCGCACAGATACGCAGTATTTT
CARKRTDTQYF
>NA|NA|TRBJ1-1|TRBV19
TGTGCCAGTAGTTCGGTAGGGGCAGGTGAAGCTTTCTTT
CASSSVGAGEAFF
>NA|NA|TRBJ2-3|TRBV7-9
TGTGCCAGCAGCTTAGTCCGGGGCAAAACAAGGGCAACAGATACGCAGTATTTT
CASSLVRGKTRATDTQYF
>NA|NA|TRBJ1-4|TRBV14
TGTGCCAGCAGCCGAGCGGGGGGAGGAGAAAAACTGTTTTTT
CASSRAGGGEKLFF
>NA|few|TRBJ1-1|TRBV5-1
TGCGCCAGCAGCTTGGGACAGGTGAACACTGAAGCTTTCTTT
CASSLGQVNTEAFF
>NA|NA|TRBJ2-1|TRBV2
TGTGCCAGCAGTGAAGTCAGGGGTTCCTACAATGAGCAGTTCTTC
CASSEVRGSYNEQFF
>TRBD2|NA|TRBJ2-1|TRBV30
TGTGCCTGGAGTGTTTCTAGCGGTCCCTCCTACAATGAGCAGTTCTTC
CAWSVSSGPSYNEQFF
>NA|NA|TRBJ2-6|TRBV27
TGTGCCAGCAGTTCGGCCAGAAACTCTGGGGCCAACGTCCTGACTTTC
CASSSARNSGANVLTF
>NA|NA|TRBJ2-3|TRBV18
TGTGCCAGCTCACCCAGGGGAGGACCGACAGATACGCAGTATTTT
CASSPRGGPTDTQYF
>NA|NA|TRBJ2-7|TRBV28
TGTGCCAGCAGTTTTGCGGGACTTCCCTACGAGCAGTACTTC
CASSFAGLPYEQYF
>NA|once|TRBJ1-2|TRBV6-4
TGTGCCAGCCGTACTGCAGGGGCTAACTATGGCTACACCTTC
CASRTAGANYGYTF
>NA|once|TRBJ2-7|TRBV25-1
TGTGCCAGCAGTGAATACCCCTACGAGCAGTACTTC
CASSEYPYEQYF
>TRBD2|NA|TRBJ2-5|TRBV5-6
TGTGCCAGCGGGCGGACTAGCGGGAGCGTAACGGAGACCCAGTACTTC
CASGRTSGSVTETQYF
>TRBD1|NA|TRBJ1-1|TRBV27
TGTGCCAGCAGTTTTGACAGGGATAACACTGAAGCTTTCTTT
CASSFDRDNTEAFF
>NA|NA|TRBJ2-6|TRBV9
TGTGCCAGCAGCGCGGGGAGCTCTGGGGCCAACGTCCTGACTTTC
CASSAGSSGANVLTF
>TRBD2|NA|TRBJ2-1|TRBV10-3
TGTGCCATCAGAGGGGGGACTAGCGGGAGTTTCTACAATGAGCAGTTCTTC
CAIRGGTSGSFYNEQFF
>TRBD2|NA|TRBJ2-7|TRBV7-8
TGTGCCAGCAGCTTAGGGGGTATGCGGGAGCGCGAGCAGTACTTC
CASSLGGMREREQYF
>NA|NA|TRBJ2-7|TRBV11-2
TGTGCCAGCAGCTCTACCTACGAGCAGTACTTC
CASSSTYEQYF
>TRBD2|NA|TRBJ2-5|TRBV7-2
TGTGCCAGCAGCTTAATGGTTAGCGGGAGGGAGACCCAGTACTTC
CASSLMVSGRETQYF
>TRBD1|once|TRBJ2-2|TRBV7-2
TGTGCCAGCGGACAGGGGGGGGTCGGGGAGCTGTTTTTT
CASGQGGVGELFF
>TRBD2|NA|TRBJ2-1|TRBV19
TGTGCCAGTAGTTTAGCGGGAGGGCCGACCTCGAGGGGGCAGTTCTTC
CASSLAGGPTSRGQFF
>NA|NA|TRBJ2-7|TRBV28
TGTGCCAGCAGTTCCCCCCGTGGGGGGGCATACGAGCAGTACTTC
CASSSPRGGAYEQYF
>NA|NA|TRBJ2-3|TRBV7-2
TGTGCCAGCAGCCCATTAGTTTTACGTGGTATCCGCACAGATACGCAGTATTTT
CASSPLVLRGIRTDTQYF
>NA|NA|TRBJ2-7|TRBV5-1
TGCGCCAGCACCTCGATCGGACGGGGAAGCTCCTACGAGCAGTACTTC
CASTSIGRGSSYEQYF
>TRBD2|NA|TRBJ2-1|TRBV29-1
TGCAGCGTTGATCATGGACTAGCGGGGGTAGCGTCGTCGGAGCAGTTCTTC
CSVDHGLAGVASSEQFF
>TRBD2|NA|TRBJ2-7|TRBV18
TGTGCCAGCTCACCAGTCGGGGGGTCGGTCCACGAGCAGTACTTC
CASSPVGGSVHEQYF
>TRBD2|NA|TRBJ2-1|TRBV2
TGTGCCAGCCAAACTAGCGGCTACAATGAGCAGTTCTTC
CASQTSGYNEQFF
>TRBD2|NA|TRBJ2-1|TRBV2
TGTGCCAGCAAACTAGCGGGAGGCGGGCGCTACAATGAGCAGTTCTTC
CASKLAGGGRYNEQFF
>NA|NA|TRBJ2-3|TRBV10-3
TGTGCCATCAGGGGGTCCTGGCAAAATTCAGATACGCAGTATTTT
CAIRGSWQNSDTQYF
>TRBD1|once|TRBJ2-7|TRBV5-1
TGCGCCAGCAGCTGGAAGGACAGGGAACGGAGCGAGCAGTACTTC
CASSWKDRERSEQYF
>TRBD1|NA|TRBJ1-1|TRBV10-2
TGCGCCAGCAGAACAACAGGGGGCGTCACTGAAGCTTTCTTT
CASRTTGGVTEAFF
>NA|NA|TRBJ1-2|TRBV5-1
TGCGCCAGCAGCTTCCAGGGATCTCGGGGCTACACCTTC
CASSFQGSRGYTF
>TRBD1|NA|TRBJ1-5|TRBV5-5
TGTGCCAGCAGCTTGCATGTGACAGGGGTTTTTCAGCCCCAGCATTTT
CASSLHVTGVFQPQHF
>NA|NA|TRBJ1-4|TRBV18
TGTGCCAGCTCACCACCGAAGATGGATGAAAAACTGTTTTTT
CASSPPKMDEKLFF